One sample yielded the 11 T cell receptor beta chains listed below, sequenced in a study of graft-versus-host responses after intestinal transplantation. From the graft tissue, intraepithelial and lamina propria lymphocytes were released through processing. Method: immunoSEQ multiplex PCR; TCRdb's copy keeps in-frame clones and lacks some. The sample lists approximately 20,000 clones, approximately 70% seen once, with about 7.3% in the top ten. Sequences were derived from ileum tissue, sampled roughly 3 weeks after intestinal transplant. The receptors stem from a human patient who received an intestinal transplant, so some T cells may come from the graft donor.

In its sample, this clone was seen a few times. The chain uses TRBV14 and TRBJ2-2; 9 bases agree with TRBD1. With 2 bases clipped from V and 6 bases from J, the junction kept 1 base outside the gene matches. The CDR3 is made up of 14 amino acids. The germline V gene has CDR1 SGHDN and CDR2 FVKESK. This CDR3 reads CASSQWTGAGELFF. CDR3 nucleotides: TGTGCCAGCAGCCAATGGACAGGGGCCGGGGAGCTGTTTTTT.

The chain employs TRBV5-1 and TRBJ2-7; D is perhaps TRBD1 (5 bases). The CDR3 has 14 residues. V was cut by 0 bases and J by 3 bases, with 10 bases left in between. Germline CDR1 SGHRS, CDR2 YFSETQ. The CDR3 DNA is TGCGCCAGCAGCTTGGAGGGGCTAATCTACGAGCAGTACTTC. Encoded protein: CASSLEGLIYEQYF. Full variable domain (remainder filled in from reference TRBV5-1 and TRBJ2-7): KAGVTQTPRYLIKTRGQQVTLSCSPISGHRSVSWYQQTPGQGLQFLFEYFSETQRNKGNFPGRFSGRQFSNSRSEMNVSTLELGDSALYLCASSLEGLIYEQYFGPGTRLTVT.

The gene calls are TRBV7-2 and TRBJ2-7, with no clear D. The CDR3 has 12 residues. V was shortened by 8 bases and J by 0 bases, with 8 bases between the two germline ends. CDR1 is SGHTA and CDR2 is FQGNSA in the germline V gene. This CDR3 is CASAASSYEQYF. The CDR3, as DNA: TGTGCCAGCGCCGCTAGCTCCTACGAGCAGTACTTC.

This chain uses TRBV7-8 with TRBJ1-6; a possible D gene is TRBD1 (5 bases). Germline V lookup: CDR1 SGHVS, CDR2 FQNEAQ. The CDR3 consists of 17 residues. Between the trimmed V and J ends, which lost 1 base and 7 bases, there was a span of 17 bases. The CDR3 here is CASSLEGTGGRNSPLHF. The CDR3 bases are TGTGCCAGCAGCTTAGAAGGGACGGGGGGTAGAAATTCACCCCTCCACTTT.

This clone occurred a few times. J is TRBJ2-5 and V is TRBV7-3, with D perhaps TRBD1 (6 bases). The CDR3 runs to 19 residues. The germline CDR1 and CDR2 sequences are SGHTA and FQGTGA. V was clipped by 1 base and J by 1 base, with 22 bases between them. The CDR3 sequence: CASSLNHRRYGGFQETQYF. The CDR3 DNA is TGTGCCAGCAGCTTAAATCATCGTCGATATGGGGGCTTCCAAGAGACCCAGTACTTC.

The rearrangement joins TRBV4-3 to TRBJ2-7; a weak D match, TRBD1 (6 bases). The V and J ends lost 1 base and 3 bases respectively, with 13 bases between them. Germline V gene data show CDR1 as LGHNA and CDR2 as YSLEER. The CDR3 consists of 15 residues. The CDR3 loop is CASSQARGGFYEQYF. The CDR3 nucleotides are TGCGCCAGCAGCCAAGCCCGAGGGGGTTTCTACGAGCAGTACTTC.

This clone appeared a single time. The chain carries TRBV6-5 and TRBJ1-4; perhaps TRBD1 as D (6 bases). CDR1 is MNHEY, CDR2 SVGAGI, per germline. Between the trimmed V and J ends, which lost 6 bases and 4 bases, there was a span of 15 bases. The CDR3 loop spans 15 amino acids. CDR3 loop: CASSRGQIINEKLFF. CDR3 bases: TGTGCCAGCAGCCGCGGACAGATTATTAATGAAAAACTGTTTTTT.

The chain combines TRBV7-3 with TRBJ2-7, with a tentative D call TRBD2 (6 bases). This CDR3 is built from 13 residues. Germline V lookup: CDR1 SGHTA, CDR2 FQGTGA. V lost 5 bases and J 7 bases, leaving 15 bases between the germline ends. CDR3 amino acids: CASSPIPGEEQYF. For the CDR3, the DNA is TGTGCCAGCAGCCCCATTCCGGGGGAGGAGCAGTACTTC.

This clone has a single count. V and J are TRBV30 and TRBJ2-7, with TRBD2 as a possible D gene (5 bases). CDR1 and CDR2 (germline): GTSNPN, SVGIG (reference sequence). CDR3 length equals 13 residues. V lost 1 base to trimming and J lost 3 bases, with 10 bases between them. The CDR3 nucleotides are TGTGCCTGGAGTGATAAGCGGAACTACGAGCAGTACTTC. Protein product: CAWSDKRNYEQYF. Together with reference TRBV30 and TRBJ2-7, the CDR3 gives the full variable domain: SQTIHQWPATLVQPVGSPLSLECTVEGTSNPNLYWYRQAAGRGLQLLFYSVGIGQISSEVPQNLSASRPQDRQFILSSKKLLLSDSGFYLCAWSDKRNYEQYFGPGTRLTVT.

This clone was counted a few times. Within the sample, other DNA sequences also encode this same CDR3. The chain couples TRBV4-2 to TRBJ2-7; D is unclear. V shed 0 bases and J shed 0 bases, with 9 bases lying between them. The CDR3 length is 15 residues. CDR1 is LGHNA, CDR2 YNFKEQ, per germline. The chain's CDR3 is CASSQEAGFSYEQYF. For the CDR3, the DNA is TGTGCCAGCAGCCAAGAAGCCGGGTTCTCCTACGAGCAGTACTTC.

This chain joins TRBV27 and TRBJ2-7; TRBD2 aligns across 9 bases. Germline CDR1 reads MNHEY; CDR2 reads SMNVEV (reference sequence). The CDR3 totals 18 residues. V was pared by 1 base and J by 4 bases, with 14 bases of the junction left unmatched. CDR3 sequence: CASSLLSRGAGGWYEQYF. DNA of the CDR3: TGTGCCAGCAGTTTATTAAGCCGGGGAGCGGGGGGCTGGTACGAGCAGTACTTC.